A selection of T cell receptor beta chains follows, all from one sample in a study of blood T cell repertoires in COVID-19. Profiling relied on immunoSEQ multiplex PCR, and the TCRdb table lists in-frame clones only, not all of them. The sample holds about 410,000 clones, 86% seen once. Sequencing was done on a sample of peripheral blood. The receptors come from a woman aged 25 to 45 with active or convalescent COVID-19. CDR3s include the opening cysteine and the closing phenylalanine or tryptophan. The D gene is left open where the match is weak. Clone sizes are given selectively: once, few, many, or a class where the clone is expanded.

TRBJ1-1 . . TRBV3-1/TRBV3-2 TGTGCCAGCAGCCGCAACAGGGAAGGGACTGAAGCTTTCTTT CASSRNREGTEAFF
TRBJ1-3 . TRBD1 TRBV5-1 TGCGCCAGCAAGACAGGGACCTCTGGAAACACCATATATTTT CASKTGTSGNTIYF
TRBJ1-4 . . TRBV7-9 TGTGCCAGCAGTCCTCTGGGGGGAACTAATGAAAAACTGTTTTTT CASSPLGGTNEKLFF
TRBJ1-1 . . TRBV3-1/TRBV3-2 TGTGCCAGCAGCCAAGGAGGGTCTAGGATGAACACTGAAGCTTTCTTT CASSQGGSRMNTEAFF
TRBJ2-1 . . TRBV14 TGTGCCAGCAGCCAAGTGGGGCCCACCCTAGACAATGAGCAGTTCTTC CASSQVGPTLDNEQFF
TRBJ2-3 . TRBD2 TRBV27 TGTGCCAGCGCCGCTAGCGGGAAGAGCATGGATACGCAGTATTTT CASAASGKSMDTQYF
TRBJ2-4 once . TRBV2 TGTGCCAGCAGTACCGGGGCCCAGGGGGCCAAAAACATTCAGTACTTC CASSTGAQGAKNIQYF
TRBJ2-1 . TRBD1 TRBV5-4 TGTGCCAGCAGCACCGGACAGGGGGCTGAGGAGCAGTTCTTC CASSTGQGAEEQFF
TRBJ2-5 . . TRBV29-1 TGCAGCGGCGGGATAGGAGAGACCCAGTACTTC CSGGIGETQYF
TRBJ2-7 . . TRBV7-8 TGTGCCAGCAGCTTAGTGAACAGCTACGAGCAGTACTTC CASSLVNSYEQYF
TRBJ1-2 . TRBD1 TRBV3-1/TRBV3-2 TGTGCCAGCAGCCACGAGACAGGGACAGGCTATGGCTACACCTTC CASSHETGTGYGYTF
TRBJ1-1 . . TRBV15 TGTGCCACCAGCGGGGCTGGCCGATCGAACACTGAAGCTTTCTTT CATSGAGRSNTEAFF
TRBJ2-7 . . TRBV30 TGTGCCTGGAGTGTAGGCCGTGAGACAGGACGCTACGAGCAGTACTTC CAWSVGRETGRYEQYF
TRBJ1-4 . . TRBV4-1 TGCGCCAGCAGCCAAGACCGGGACACCGAAGGGGGTGAAAAACTGTTTTTT CASSQDRDTEGGEKLFF
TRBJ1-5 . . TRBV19 TGTGCCAGTAAAACAGGGTTCTCCGCGAATCAGCCCCAGCATTTT CASKTGFSANQPQHF
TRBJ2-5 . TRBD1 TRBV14 TGTGCCAGCAGCCATGACAGGGGGCGCCAAGAGACCCAGTACTTC CASSHDRGRQETQYF
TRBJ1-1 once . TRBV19 TGTGCCAGTATCACGGAGGCAAGATCGAACACTGAAGCTTTCTTT CASITEARSNTEAFF
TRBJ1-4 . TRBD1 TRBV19 TGTGCCAGTAGCCCGGACAGGGATCGGGAAAAACTGTTTTTT CASSPDRDREKLFF
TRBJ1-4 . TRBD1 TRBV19 TGTGCCAGTAGCGGACAGGTGGGGGAAAAACTGTTTTTT CASSGQVGEKLFF
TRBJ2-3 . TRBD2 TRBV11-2 TGTGCCAGCAGCACGAAAAACTGGGCTAGCGGGGGGCCCGATACGCAGTATTTT CASSTKNWASGGPDTQYF
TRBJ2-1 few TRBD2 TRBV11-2 TGTGCCAGCAGCTTAGTAGCGAGCGGGAGATACAATGAGCAGTTCTTC CASSLVASGRYNEQFF
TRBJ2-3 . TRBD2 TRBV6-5 TGTGCCAGCAGCATTTTAGCGGGGAGCACAGATACGCAGTATTTT CASSILAGSTDTQYF
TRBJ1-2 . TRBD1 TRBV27 TGTGCCAGCCAGGGACAGGGCGACTATGGCTACACCTTC CASQGQGDYGYTF
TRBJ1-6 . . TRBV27 TGTGCCAGCAGTTTATGGACAAAACCCTCCTATAATTCACCCCTCCACTTT CASSLWTKPSYNSPLHF
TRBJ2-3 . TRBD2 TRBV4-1 TGCGCCAGCAGCCAAGATCGGCTAGCGGGGATGACAGATACGCAGTATTTT CASSQDRLAGMTDTQYF
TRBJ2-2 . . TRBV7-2 TGTGCCAGCAGCCCCTTAAGAACTACGGGCGGGGAGCTGTTTTTT CASSPLRTTGGELFF
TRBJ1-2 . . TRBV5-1 TGCGCCAGCAGCTTGGTTAGCGGGTCCGCGACCTATGGCTACACCTTC CASSLVSGSATYGYTF
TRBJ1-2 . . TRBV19 TGTGCCAGTAGTAGAGGAGGGGTCGGTGGCTACACCTTC CASSRGGVGGYTF
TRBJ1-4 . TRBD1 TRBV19 TGTGCCAGTAGTACCCCCCAACAGGGGGTTGCTAATGAAAAACTGTTTTTT CASSTPQQGVANEKLFF
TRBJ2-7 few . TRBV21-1 TGTGCCAGCAGCAGGTCGCGACTAGCGGGGGGCGCCGCCGAGCAGTACTTC CASSRSRLAGGAAEQYF
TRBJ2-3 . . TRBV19 TGTGCCAGCCGACCGGACTTTTGGGGCACAGATACGCAGTATTTT CASRPDFWGTDTQYF
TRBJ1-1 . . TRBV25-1 TGTGCCAGCAGTGATACAGATCCGAACACTGAAGCTTTCTTT CASSDTDPNTEAFF
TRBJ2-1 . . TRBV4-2 TGTGCCAGCAGCCAAGACAGGGGCAAGTTCAATGAGCAGTTCTTC CASSQDRGKFNEQFF